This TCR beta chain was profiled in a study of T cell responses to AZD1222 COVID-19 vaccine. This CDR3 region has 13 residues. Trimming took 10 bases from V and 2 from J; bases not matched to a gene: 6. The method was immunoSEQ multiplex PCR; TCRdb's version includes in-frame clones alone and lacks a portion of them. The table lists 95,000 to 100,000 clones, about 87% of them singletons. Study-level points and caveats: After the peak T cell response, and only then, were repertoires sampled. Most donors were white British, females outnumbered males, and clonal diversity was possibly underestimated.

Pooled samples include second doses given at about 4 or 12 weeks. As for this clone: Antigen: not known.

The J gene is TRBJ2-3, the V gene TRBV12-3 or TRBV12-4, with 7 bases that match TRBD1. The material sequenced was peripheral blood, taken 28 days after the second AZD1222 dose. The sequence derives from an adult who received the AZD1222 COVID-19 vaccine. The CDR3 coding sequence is TGTGCCACCACGGGACAGCTCACAGATACGCAGTATTTT. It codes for CATTGQLTDTQYF.